The clone carrying this TCR beta chain was recorded a few times. Its specificity is unknown. The entry originates in a study of vaccination effects on CD4 cells after COVID-19. Study-level information: Samples that were drawn after vaccination came a median of 72 days after the second dose.

This table comes from immunoSEQ multiplex PCR, and its TCRdb copy is limited to in-frame clones, with some not included. The table lists 70,000 or so clones, around 73% of them singletons. The CDR3 has 12 amino acids. Germline V gene lookup returns CDR1 MNHEY and CDR2 SVGEGT. V dropped 2 bases and J dropped 4 bases, with 6 bases sitting between them. Cultured cells yielded isolated CD4+ T cells after 10 days. Vaccination of participants consisted of two doses of either the BNT162b2 or mRNA-1273 vaccine. Nucleocapsid antibodies stayed negative before and after vaccination, showing no earlier SARS-CoV-2 infection. Replacing half the medium with IL-2 medium was done on days 3 and 7.

The clonotype was recovered from a human donor who received a COVID-19 vaccine. V and J are TRBV6-2 or TRBV6-3 and TRBJ2-7; a weak D match, TRBD2 (5 bases). Sequencing used CD4+ T cells from PBMCs cultured without peptide, obtained after COVID-19 vaccination. The CDR3 loop reads CASSYGRYEQYV. CDR3 bases: TGTGCCAGCAGTTACGGGAGATACGAGCAGTACGTC.